A single sample gave rise to the 12 T cell receptor beta chains below, sequenced in a study of blood T cell repertoires in COVID-19. TCRdb's copy holds only in-frame clones and misses some; the assay was immunoSEQ multiplex PCR. The sample contains about 170,000 clones, around four fifths of which appear only once. Sequencing was done on a sample of PBMCs or T cells enriched from blood (not recorded which). The receptors stem from a woman in her fifties or sixties who had recovered from COVID-19.

The chain uses TRBV11-2 and TRBJ2-7, with 11 bases that match TRBD2. CDR1 and CDR2 from the germline V gene are SGHAT and FQNNGV. V lost 8 bases and J lost 3; bases outside the gene matches: 3. The CDR3 covers 13 residues. This CDR3 is CASGLAGGYEQYV. CDR3 in DNA: TGTGCCAGCGGTCTAGCGGGAGGCTACGAGCAGTACGTC.

This chain uses TRBV5-1 with TRBJ1-1; TRBD1 agrees at 10 bases. Germline CDR1 SGHRS, CDR2 YFSETQ. The CDR3 has 17 amino acids. V lost 0 bases and J lost 1; bases outside the gene matches: 6. CDR3 DNA sequence: TGCGCCAGCAGCTTGGCCGGGACAGGGGCGGGGAACACTGAAGCTTTCTTT. It specifies CASSLAGTGAGNTEAFF.

The chain has TRBV11-3 and TRBJ1-5, with 9 bases aligning to TRBD1. In germline, CDR1 is SGHNT, CDR2 YENEEA. With 6 bases clipped from V and 15 bases from J, the junction kept 18 bases outside the gene matches. This CDR3 is built from 15 residues. CDR3 sequence (DNA): TGTGCCAGCAGTCAATCCGGGACAGGGATTGACCGTTTGCATTTT. This codes for CASSQSGTGIDRLHF.

The V and J genes are TRBV18 and TRBJ1-1, with 7 bases aligning to TRBD1. Per the germline V gene, CDR1 is KGHSH and CDR2 is LQKENI. The ends lost 6 bases at V and 0 bases at J; junction bases unmatched: 16. CDR3 length: 18 amino acids. In DNA, the CDR3 is TGTGCCAGCTCCCGGACGCAGGGACAGAACTCTATGAACACTGAAGCTTTCTTT. Translating gives CASSRTQGQNSMNTEAFF.

The genes are TRBV30 and TRBJ1-5; the D gene is possibly TRBD1 (6 bases). Trimming took 3 bases from V and 5 from J, leaving 11 bases between them. Germline V gives CDR1 GTSNPN, CDR2 SVGIG (reference sequence). CDR3 size: 13 residues. The CDR3 sequence: CAWSLQGDQPQHF. The CDR3 coding sequence is TGTGCCTGGAGCCTACAGGGAGATCAGCCCCAGCATTTT.

This rearrangement joins TRBV28 to TRBJ1-3, with TRBD1 identical over 7 bases. There are 18 residues in the CDR3. CDR1 is MDHEN and CDR2 is SYDVKM in the germline V gene. J was trimmed by 1 base and V by 4 bases; bases with no gene match: 13. For the CDR3, the DNA is TGTGCCAGCAGTTATGGCCCCGACGGGACAGTTTCTGGAAACACCATATATTTT. As protein: CASSYGPDGTVSGNTIYF.

The chain recombines TRBV19 with TRBJ1-3; tentatively, D is TRBD1 (5 bases). Deletions cut 1 base from V and 4 bases from J, with 14 bases between. The CDR3 totals 16 residues. The germline gives CDR1 LNHDA, CDR2 SQIVND (reference sequence). The CDR3 spells CASSIVGGTSGNTIYF. CDR3 DNA: TGTGCCAGTAGTATAGTGGGAGGGACCTCCGGAAACACCATATATTTT.

This rearrangement joins TRBV30 to TRBJ1-4; tentatively, D is TRBD1 (6 bases). This CDR3 comprises 13 residues. V dropped 4 bases and J dropped 8 bases, with 14 bases sitting between them. The germline V gene has CDR1 GTSNPN and CDR2 SVGIG (reference sequence). The CDR3 here is CAWTGVAREKLFF. CDR3 sequence (DNA): TGTGCCTGGACAGGGGTTGCTCGGGAAAAACTGTTTTTT.

The sample holds one count of this clone. The gene calls are TRBV2 and TRBJ2-7; 11 nucleotides line up with TRBD1. This CDR3 has 15 residues. The J segment lost 4 bases and the V segment lost 7 bases, leaving 9 bases of the junction unmatched. In germline, CDR1 is SNHLY, CDR2 FYNNEI. The CDR3 reads CASKTGTGGNYEQYV. The CDR3 DNA sequence: TGTGCCAGCAAGACCGGGACAGGGGGAAATTACGAGCAGTACGTC.

The chain has TRBV10-3 and TRBJ1-1; 7 nucleotides align to TRBD1. The CDR3 consists of 15 residues. Germline trimming cut 6 bases from V and 3 bases from J; bases unmatched to any gene: 10. CDR1 is ENHRY, CDR2 SYGVKD, per germline. In DNA, the CDR3 is TGTGCCATCAGAAACAGGGGCTCGGAGGACACTGAAGCTTTCTTT. This gives the protein CAIRNRGSEDTEAFF.

The chain employs TRBV7-3 and TRBJ2-2; the match to TRBD2 covers 7 bases. CDR1 is SGHTA, CDR2 FQGTGA, per germline. The CDR3 totals 14 residues. J lost 6 bases, V lost 5 bases, and 6 bases had no gene match. The CDR3 is CASSRGSGSGELFF. CDR3 bases: TGTGCCAGCAGCCGTGGTAGCGGGTCCGGGGAGCTGTTTTTT.

The chain uses TRBV10-2 and TRBJ2-3; 8 bases agree with TRBD1. V lost 3 bases, J lost 6 bases, and 5 bases stayed unmatched. The CDR3 is made up of 14 amino acids. Germline values: CDR1 WSHSY, CDR2 SAAADI. The CDR3 loop reads CASSDPGGRDTQYF. For the CDR3, the DNA is TGCGCCAGCAGTGACCCAGGGGGCAGGGATACGCAGTATTTT.